What follows are 15 T cell receptor beta chains derived from one specimen sequenced in a study of response to subunit inactivated influenza vaccine. TCRdb recomputed calls from the RT-PCR reads with MiXCR, one row per CDR3 protein. Counted here are around 710,000 distinct CDR3 sequences, about 15% occurring once; the ten biggest clones make up around 7.3%. Sequenced here: PBMCs from blood, sampled around 15 days before vaccination. These TCRs come from a man aged 50-59 years who received an inactivated influenza vaccine.

The chain links TRBV2 to TRBJ2-1, with TRBD2 matching over 11 bases. Trimming took 8 bases from V and 6 from J; bases not matched to a gene: 9. Germline loops: CDR1 SNHLY, CDR2 FYNNEI. The CDR3 is 15 amino acids. CDR3 region: CASYNGLAGGNEQFF. CDR3 coding DNA: TGTGCCAGCTACAACGGGCTAGCGGGAGGCAATGAGCAGTTCTTC.

This clonotype appeared a few times. V gene TRBV4-1 combines with J gene TRBJ2-3; D is unclear. This CDR3 is built from 14 residues. Germline-derived CDR1 and CDR2 are MGHRA and YSYEKL. V was shortened by 1 base and J by 1 base, with 6 bases between the two germline ends. In nucleotides, the CDR3 is TGCGCCAGCAGCCAAGTACCAGGCACAGATACGCAGTATTTT. It specifies CASSQVPGTDTQYF.

The chain links TRBV24-1 to TRBJ2-3; D call uncertain. This CDR3 has 12 amino acids. V lost 9 bases, J lost 5 bases, and 11 bases lay in between. Germline loops: CDR1 KGHDR, CDR2 SFDVKD. The chain's CDR3 is CATSSQEDTQYF. In DNA, the CDR3 is TGTGCCACCTCATCGCAGGAAGATACGCAGTATTTT.

At least ten counts were recorded for this clonotype. This chain joins TRBV15 and TRBJ2-1; no firm D call. CDR3 length equals 12 residues. Trimming took 1 base from V and 6 from J, leaving 4 bases between them. Germline CDR1 and CDR2: LNHNV and YYDKDF (reference sequence). DNA of the CDR3: TGTGCCACCAGCAGAGCCGGCAATGAGCAGTTCTTC. Translating it yields CATSRAGNEQFF.

This chain joins TRBV20-1 and TRBJ2-7, with TRBD1 matching 7 bases. Losses at the gene ends were 3 bases for V and 1 base for J; bases not matched to a gene: 6. CDR3 length: 14 residues. Germline V gives CDR1 DFQATT, CDR2 SNEGSKA (reference sequence). CDR3 residues: CSASSGQHSYEQYF. CDR3 nucleotides: TGCAGTGCTAGTTCGGGACAGCATTCCTACGAGCAGTACTTC.

V and J are TRBV18 and TRBJ2-7, with D possibly TRBD1 on 6 matching bases. From germline, CDR1 is KGHSH and CDR2 LQKENI. This CDR3 spans 14 amino acids. Trimming took 0 bases from V and 2 from J, leaving 8 bases between them. The CDR3 DNA reads as TGTGCCAGCTCACCACCGACAGGAACCTACGAGCAGTACTTC. Encoded protein: CASSPPTGTYEQYF.

Only a few counts were recorded for this clonotype. The chain recombines TRBV6-5 with TRBJ2-7, with 10 positions matching TRBD1. Germline V CDR1 and CDR2: MNHEY, SVGAGI. Trimming cost V 0 bases and J 5 bases; bases outside gene matches: 4. This CDR3 comprises 15 residues. The CDR3 nucleotides are TGTGCCAGCAGTTACTCGACAGGGGGCTACCACGAGCAGTACTTC. Protein product: CASSYSTGGYHEQYF.

Only a few counts were recorded for this clonotype. The J gene is TRBJ2-2, the V gene TRBV15; 10 nucleotides agree with TRBD2. V was pared by 6 bases and J by 10 bases, with 5 bases of the junction left unmatched. The germline gives CDR1 LNHNV, CDR2 YYDKDF (reference sequence). The CDR3 totals 13 residues. The CDR3 reads CATRLSGGKELFF. The CDR3, as DNA: TGTGCCACCAGACTTAGCGGGGGGAAGGAGCTGTTTTTT.

This clonotype showed up just a few times. The chain combines TRBV20-1 with TRBJ2-7, with D possibly being TRBD2 (6 bases). Germline V gives CDR1 DFQATT, CDR2 SNEGSKA (reference sequence). Deletions cut 4 bases from V and 0 bases from J, with 13 bases between. The CDR3 runs 14 residues. CDR3: CSAMPSALSYEQYF. The CDR3 DNA follows: TGCAGTGCTATGCCTAGCGCCCTCTCCTACGAGCAGTACTTC.

This chain joins TRBV21-1 and TRBJ2-1; TRBD2 is taken as the D call from the table, unchecked against the DNA. TRBV21-1 is a pseudogene locus. This CDR3 contains 14 residues. The CDR3 DNA reads TGTGCCAGCACTGGCAGCGGGGCCTACAATGAGCAGTTCTTC. This sequence encodes CASTGSGAYNEQFF.

V is TRBV10-3 and J is TRBJ2-3; 8 bases are shared with TRBD2. The germline CDR1 and CDR2 sequences are ENHRY and SYGVKD. Trimming at V came to 7 bases and at J to 6 bases, leaving 9 bases not matched to a gene. The CDR3 covers 14 residues. In DNA, the CDR3 is TGTGCCATCAATAGCGGGGTCCATGGGGATACGCAGTATTTT. This encodes CAINSGVHGDTQYF.

The chain joins TRBV12-3 or TRBV12-4 to TRBJ2-1; tentatively, D is TRBD1 or TRBD2 (5 bases each). The CDR3 sequence is 16 residues long. Between the trimmed V and J ends, which lost 11 bases and 0 bases, there was a span of 20 bases. CDR3 in DNA: TGTGCCGGTAGTGGGGACCCCTACAGCTCCTACAATGAGCAGTTCTTC. Protein product: CAGSGDPYSSYNEQFF.

This rearrangement joins TRBV6-2 or TRBV6-3 to TRBJ2-7; no firm D call. Trimming left V 6 bases short and J 7 bases short, with 16 bases between. The CDR3 is 13 amino acids. Germline CDR1 is MNHEY and CDR2 is SVGEGT. CDR3 region: CASSPGSVREQYF. DNA of the CDR3: TGTGCCAGCAGCCCCGGGTCCGTCCGGGAGCAGTACTTC.

This clonotype showed up just a few times. The J gene is TRBJ2-2, the V gene TRBV7-9; 9 bases line up with TRBD2. The germline V gene has CDR1 SEHNR and CDR2 FQNEAQ (reference sequence). This CDR3 is 17 amino acids long. V trimming: 4 bases; J trimming: 4 bases; junction bases outside the gene matches: 10. In nucleotides, the CDR3 is TGTGCCAGCAGCTCCCGGTTAGCGGGAGTTTTCACCGGGGAGCTGTTTTTT. Translated: CASSSRLAGVFTGELFF.

The table lists this clonotype with many counts. The V call is TRBV5-1, the J call TRBJ2-2; 9 bases fit TRBD1. The CDR3 is 14 residues long. The V and J ends lost 5 bases and 5 bases, in that order; junction bases with no gene match: 4. CDR1 SGHRS and CDR2 YFSETQ come from the germline V gene. DNA for the CDR3: TGCGCCAGCAGGGGACAGGGTCTGACCGGGGAGCTGTTTTTT. Amino acid sequence: CASRGQGLTGELFF.